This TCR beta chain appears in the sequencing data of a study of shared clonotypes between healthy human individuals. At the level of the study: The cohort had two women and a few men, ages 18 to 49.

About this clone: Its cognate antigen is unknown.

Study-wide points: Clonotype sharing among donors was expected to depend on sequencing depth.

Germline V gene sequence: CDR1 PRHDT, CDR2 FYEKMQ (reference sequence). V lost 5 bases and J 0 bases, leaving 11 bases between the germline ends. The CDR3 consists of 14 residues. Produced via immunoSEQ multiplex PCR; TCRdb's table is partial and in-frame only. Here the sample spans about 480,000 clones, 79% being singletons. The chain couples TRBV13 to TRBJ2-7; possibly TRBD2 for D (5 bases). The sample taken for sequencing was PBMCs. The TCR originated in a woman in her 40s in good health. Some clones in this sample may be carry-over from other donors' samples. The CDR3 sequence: CASSRDGLSYEQYF. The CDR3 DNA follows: TGTGCCAGCAGCCGCGACGGACTCTCCTACGAGCAGTACTTC.